The rows below give T cell receptor beta chains drawn from one sample of a study of cytomegalovirus exposure and HLA in healthy donors. Generated by immunoSEQ multiplex PCR, the TCRdb table keeps only in-frame clones and is missing some. The sample holds around 200,000 clones, around 74% seen once. Sequencing input: PBMCs. Receptor source: a female donor in good health and CMV-seronegative. The CDR3 runs from the conserved cysteine through the conserved F or W. The D gene is left open where the match is weak. A row's size may be missing; if present it is once, few, many or a size class.

V gene	D gene	J gene	clone size	CDR3 protein	CDR3 DNA
TRBV7-9	NA	TRBJ1-1	NA	CASSLALGADTEAFF	TGTGCCAGCAGCTTAGCGCTGGGGGCGGACACTGAAGCTTTCTTT
TRBV28	NA	TRBJ1-2	NA	CASSFRGSYGYTF	TGTGCCAGCAGTTTCCGGGGTTCTTATGGCTACACCTTC
TRBV7-6	NA	TRBJ2-3	NA	CASSLLLREGDRHTDTQYF	TGTGCCAGCAGCTTATTGTTGCGGGAGGGGGACAGGCACACAGATACGCAGTATTTT
TRBV5-1	TRBD1	TRBJ1-5	NA	CASSLDGQGNQPQHF	TGCGCCAGCAGCTTGGACGGACAGGGCAATCAGCCCCAGCATTTT
TRBV27	NA	TRBJ1-5	NA	CASSSYGRGHSNQPQHF	TGTGCCAGCAGTTCCTACGGCCGGGGACATAGCAATCAGCCCCAGCATTTT
TRBV2	NA	TRBJ1-2	once	CASSVSGATGYTF	TGTGCCAGCAGTGTTTCGGGTGCAACCGGCTACACCTTC
TRBV28	TRBD1	TRBJ2-1	NA	CASSSHRGPHNEQFF	TGTGCCAGCAGTTCCCACAGGGGGCCCCACAATGAGCAGTTCTTC
TRBV20-1	NA	TRBJ2-7	once	CSGATGYEQYF	TGCAGTGGCGCGACAGGCTACGAGCAGTACTTC
TRBV4-3	NA	TRBJ1-2	NA	CASSQRAGGIGYTF	TGCGCCAGCAGCCAAAGGGCCGGGGGAATAGGGTACACCTTC
TRBV7-8	NA	TRBJ1-4	once	CASSHRGSEATNEKLFF	TGTGCCAGCAGCCATCGGGGGTCCGAGGCGACTAATGAAAAACTGTTTTTT
TRBV15	NA	TRBJ2-1	NA	CATSREEGYNEQFF	TGTGCCACCAGCAGAGAGGAGGGGTACAATGAGCAGTTCTTC
TRBV2	TRBD1	TRBJ2-5	few	CASRGQGVETQYF	TGTGCCAGCCGGGGACAGGGGGTAGAGACCCAGTACTTC
TRBV11-1	TRBD1	TRBJ1-3	few	CASSLGDSFSGNTIYF	TGTGCCAGCAGCCTAGGGGACAGCTTCTCTGGAAACACCATATATTTT
TRBV5-1	NA	TRBJ2-7	NA	CASSQLGQGIYEQYF	TGCGCCAGCAGTCAATTAGGTCAGGGAATCTACGAGCAGTACTTC
TRBV7-3	TRBD2	TRBJ2-3	NA	CASSLRLAGLDTQYF	TGTGCCAGCAGCTTACGACTAGCGGGTTTGGATACGCAGTATTTT
TRBV14	NA	TRBJ2-7	NA	CASSQTGQYEQYF	TGTGCCAGCAGCCAAACCGGTCAATACGAGCAGTACTTC
TRBV30	NA	TRBJ2-2	once	CAWSPPGTGELFF	TGTGCCTGGAGCCCCCCGGGCACCGGGGAGCTGTTTTTT
TRBV27	NA	TRBJ2-7	few	CASSHSYEQYF	TGTGCCAGCAGTCACTCCTACGAGCAGTACTTC
TRBV6-1	NA	TRBJ2-7	NA	CASRDRDSSYEQYF	TGTGCCAGCAGGGACCGGGACTCCTCCTACGAGCAGTACTTC
TRBV27	NA	TRBJ2-2	NA	CASSLWGPPNTGELFF	TGTGCCAGCAGTTTGTGGGGGCCGCCGAACACCGGGGAGCTGTTTTTT
TRBV27	NA	TRBJ2-7	NA	CASRKDSSYEQYF	TGTGCCAGCAGGAAGGACAGTTCCTACGAGCAGTACTTC
TRBV11-2	NA	TRBJ1-2	NA	CASSLERTVGGGYTF	TGTGCCAGCAGCTTAGAACGGACAGTTGGGGGTGGCTACACCTTC
TRBV2	NA	TRBJ1-6	NA	CASKDSSYNSPLHF	TGTGCCAGCAAGGACAGCTCCTATAATTCACCCCTCCACTTT
TRBV27	TRBD1	TRBJ1-6	NA	CASSYRGANSPLHF	TGTGCCAGCAGCTACAGGGGTGCGAATTCACCCCTCCACTTT
TRBV7-3	NA	TRBJ2-1	NA	CASSPRVSSYNEQFF	TGTGCCAGCAGCCCCCGGGTCAGCTCCTACAATGAGCAGTTCTTC
TRBV28	NA	TRBJ1-2	NA	CASSFRRIVNYGYTF	TGTGCCAGCAGTTTCAGGAGGATAGTAAACTATGGCTACACCTTC
TRBV7-6	TRBD2	TRBJ2-1	once	CASSLASGRANNEQFF	TGTGCCAGCAGCTTAGCTAGCGGGAGGGCCAACAATGAGCAGTTCTTC
TRBV14	TRBD1	TRBJ2-7	NA	CASSLAHRDRVHEQYF	TGTGCCAGCAGCCTAGCGCACCGGGACAGGGTCCACGAGCAGTACTTC
TRBV28	NA	TRBJ2-4	NA	CASSISGGIAKNIQYF	TGTGCCAGCAGTATATCAGGTGGCATAGCCAAAAACATTCAGTACTTC
TRBV19	TRBD1	TRBJ2-7	once	CASSRRQGSYEQYF	TGTGCCAGTAGCCGTAGACAGGGGTCCTACGAGCAGTACTTC
TRBV11-3	TRBD2	TRBJ2-1	NA	CASSLVSGRGNEQFF	TGTGCCAGCAGCTTGGTTAGCGGGAGGGGCAATGAGCAGTTCTTC
TRBV5-1	NA	TRBJ2-1	NA	CASRSGQVGGVGEQFF	TGCGCCAGTCGATCCGGACAGGTCGGAGGGGTGGGTGAGCAGTTCTTC
TRBV15	NA	TRBJ2-6	many	CATSRVPGSGANVLTF	TGTGCCACCAGCAGAGTCCCGGGTTCTGGGGCCAACGTCCTGACTTTC
TRBV19	NA	TRBJ2-2	NA	CASTVGPLGNTGELFF	TGTGCCAGTACCGTGGGGCCCCTGGGAAACACCGGGGAGCTGTTTTTT
TRBV20-1	NA	TRBJ1-2	few	CSASPSAF	TGCAGTGCTAGTCCAAGCGCCTTC
TRBV7-2	NA	TRBJ2-7	NA	CASSLVGATYEQYF	TGTGCCAGCAGCTTAGTAGGAGCCACTTACGAGCAGTACTTC
TRBV7-2	TRBD2	TRBJ2-7	few	CASSLREGGYEQYF	TGTGCCAGCAGCTTAAGGGAGGGCGGCTACGAGCAGTACTTC
TRBV9	TRBD1	TRBJ1-1	NA	CASSFRGQDEAFF	TGTGCCAGCAGCTTTCGCGGACAGGATGAAGCTTTCTTT
TRBV7-6	NA	TRBJ1-4	NA	CASSLGTGKLFF	TGTGCCAGCAGCTTAGGCACAGGGAAGCTGTTTTTT
TRBV19	NA	TRBJ2-7	NA	CASSTTTSPNEQYF	TGTGCCAGTAGTACGACAACGTCCCCCAACGAGCAGTACTTC
TRBV19	NA	TRBJ1-5	NA	CASSMRGGPSAHNQPQHF	TGTGCCAGTAGTATGCGCGGGGGCCCAAGTGCCCACAATCAGCCCCAGCATTTT
TRBV4-1	TRBD2	TRBJ2-3	NA	CASSQLPGTSGDPDTQYF	TGCGCCAGCAGCCAACTTCCCGGGACTAGCGGGGACCCAGATACGCAGTATTTT
TRBV13	TRBD1	TRBJ1-4	NA	CASSPSQGALGEKLFF	TGTGCCAGCAGCCCTAGTCAGGGGGCCTTAGGTGAAAAACTGTTTTTT
TRBV5-1	TRBD1	TRBJ2-7	NA	CAGRLGTDEQYF	TGCGCCGGCAGATTAGGGACAGACGAGCAGTACTTC
TRBV4-2	TRBD2	TRBJ2-1	NA	CASSQVGRASGYNEQFF	TGTGCCAGCAGCCAAGTCGGTCGAGCTAGCGGCTACAATGAGCAGTTCTTC
TRBV6-1	NA	TRBJ1-5	NA	CASSVGGDLFNQPQHF	TGTGCCAGCAGTGTTGGGGGGGACCTCTTCAATCAGCCCCAGCATTTT
TRBV11-2	TRBD2	TRBJ2-7	few	CASSTRGDSYEQYF	TGTGCCAGCAGCACCCGGGGGGACTCCTACGAGCAGTACTTC
TRBV2	TRBD1	TRBJ2-2	NA	CASSTQGAATGELFF	TGTGCCAGCAGTACCCAGGGGGCGGCCACCGGGGAGCTGTTTTTT
TRBV7-2	TRBD2	TRBJ2-3	once	CASSLRLAGGSTDTQYF	TGTGCCAGCAGCTTACGCCTAGCGGGGGGGAGCACAGATACGCAGTATTTT